This T cell receptor (beta chain) was identified in a study of PD-L1 blockade in urothelial cancer. The wider study: Patients started atezolizumab in the mid-2010s, 1,200 mg intravenously every 3 weeks. Analyses were performed on blood at 3 weeks after treatment start (the second dose) and at 6 weeks. Study conclusions and caveats: TCR clonality was measured in pretreatment peripheral blood. Clonality below the median predicted better survival.

Clones were read by immunoSEQ multiplex PCR, and TCRdb kept only the in-frame ones, dropping some. The table includes 35,000 to 45,000 clones, just over 90% detected once. CDR3 length: 13 amino acids. Germline CDR1 and CDR2: GTSNPN and SVGIG (reference sequence). The V gene lost 5 bases and the J gene lost 6 bases, with 16 bases spanning the gap. Stated time point: pretreatment peripheral blood. Urothelial carcinoma in patients was locally advanced or metastatic. This clone showed up just once. As yet, its antigen is unknown. The TCR comes from a woman aged 60-75 years with urothelial cancer. This specimen was PBMCs, taken around atezolizumab (anti-PD-L1) treatment. The chain uses TRBV30 and TRBJ1-1; weak D call: TRBD1 (6 bases). In nucleotides, the CDR3 is TGTGCCTGGCACCCGGGGACATTCGCTGAAGCTTTCTTT. It yields the protein CAWHPGTFAEAFF.